This TCR beta chain stems from a study of shared clonotypes between healthy human individuals. Findings of the study overall: Several donors held 5% to 5.5% of naive CD4 clonotypes in common.

Remarks on this clone: Its cognate antigen is unknown.

CDR1 is SGDLS, CDR2 YYNGEE, per germline. Trimming pared 3 bases from V and 10 bases from J, leaving 14 bases between. The CDR3 runs to 13 residues. Generated by immunoSEQ multiplex PCR, the TCRdb table keeps only in-frame clones and is missing some. The data show roughly 1.4 million clones, with roughly 98.5% seen just once and over 0.3% held by the top ten. The clonotype was recovered from a man in his thirties or forties in good health. The sequenced sample consisted of naive CD4+ T cells sorted from blood. Subset denoted: CD45RA+ positively selected. The V and J genes are TRBV9 and TRBJ2-1, with unresolved D. CDR3 nucleotides: TGTGCCAGCAGCGCGACTCCTTTCCAGGAGCAGTTCTTC. Its translation is CASSATPFQEQFF.